Listed below are T cell receptor beta chains from one sample, sequenced in a study of blood T cell repertoires in COVID-19. Produced via immunoSEQ multiplex PCR; TCRdb's table is partial and in-frame only. The sample includes some 49,000 clones, roughly 85% of them seen just once. Sequencing input: peripheral blood. The receptors shown here come from a human donor in a cohort sampled during active COVID-19. The CDR3 runs from the conserved cysteine through the conserved F or W.

>TRBV15|TRBJ2-1
CATSPGPGKYNEQFF
>TRBV4-1|TRBJ1-5
CASSQDDRDQPQHF
>TRBV5-1|TRBJ2-3
CASSPQAGTGGVDTQYF
>TRBV4-1|TRBJ2-5
CASSQERTRTETQYF
>TRBV7-6|TRBJ1-1
CASSSAIRRENTEAFF
>TRBV6-2/TRBV6-3|TRBJ2-1
CASSYVSGTSGRNEQFF
>TRBV4-1|TRBJ1-1
CASSQRASEAFF
>TRBV19|TRBJ2-7
CASRYTGRDSYEQYF
>TRBV19|TRBJ2-1
CASTITGGTSGRNEQFF
>TRBV28|TRBJ1-5
CASSFVGEGNQPQHF
>TRBV6-5|TRBJ2-5
CASSPGRGGGETQYF
>TRBV3-1/TRBV3-2|TRBJ1-4
CASSPGHSNEKLFF
>TRBV2|TRBJ1-2
CASATFGDGYTF
>TRBV11-2|TRBJ2-1
CASGLLAGKGEQFF
>TRBV7-9|TRBJ2-3
CASSPRRLAGIPRTQYF
>TRBV5-4|TRBJ2-1
CASSFGGLAGSEQFF
>TRBV3-1/TRBV3-2|TRBJ1-1
CASSQAIRNTEAFF
>TRBV4-3|TRBJ2-2
CASSQEWDRGPTGELFF